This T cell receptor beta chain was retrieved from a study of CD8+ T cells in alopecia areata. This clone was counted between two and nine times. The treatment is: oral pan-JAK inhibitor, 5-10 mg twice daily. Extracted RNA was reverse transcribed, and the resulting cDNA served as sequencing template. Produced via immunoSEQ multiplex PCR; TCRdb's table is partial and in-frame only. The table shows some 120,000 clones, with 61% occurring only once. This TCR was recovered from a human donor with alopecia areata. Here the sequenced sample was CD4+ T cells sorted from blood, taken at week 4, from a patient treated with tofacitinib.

CDR3 nucleotide sequence: TGTGCCAGCAGCCCGGGGGAGACCCAGTACTTC. Encoded protein: CASSPGETQYF. The rearrangement uses TRBV13 and TRBJ2-5, with a weak D call TRBD2 (5 bases). CDR3 length: 11 amino acids. Per the germline V gene, CDR1 is PRHDT and CDR2 is FYEKMQ (reference sequence). Trimming pared 5 bases from V and 5 bases from J, leaving 6 bases between.